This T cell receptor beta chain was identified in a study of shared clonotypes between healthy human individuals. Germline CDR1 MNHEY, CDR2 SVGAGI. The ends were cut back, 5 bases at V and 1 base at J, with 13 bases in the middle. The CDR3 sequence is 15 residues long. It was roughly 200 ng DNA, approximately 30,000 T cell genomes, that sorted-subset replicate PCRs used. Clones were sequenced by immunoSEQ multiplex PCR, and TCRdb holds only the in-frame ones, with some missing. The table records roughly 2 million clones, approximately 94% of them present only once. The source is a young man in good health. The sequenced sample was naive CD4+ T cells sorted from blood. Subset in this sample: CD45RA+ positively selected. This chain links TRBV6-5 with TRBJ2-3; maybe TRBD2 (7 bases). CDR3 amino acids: CASSLQGGGTDTQYF. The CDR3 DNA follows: TGTGCCAGCAGTCTACAGGGAGGGGGCACAGATACGCAGTATTTT.